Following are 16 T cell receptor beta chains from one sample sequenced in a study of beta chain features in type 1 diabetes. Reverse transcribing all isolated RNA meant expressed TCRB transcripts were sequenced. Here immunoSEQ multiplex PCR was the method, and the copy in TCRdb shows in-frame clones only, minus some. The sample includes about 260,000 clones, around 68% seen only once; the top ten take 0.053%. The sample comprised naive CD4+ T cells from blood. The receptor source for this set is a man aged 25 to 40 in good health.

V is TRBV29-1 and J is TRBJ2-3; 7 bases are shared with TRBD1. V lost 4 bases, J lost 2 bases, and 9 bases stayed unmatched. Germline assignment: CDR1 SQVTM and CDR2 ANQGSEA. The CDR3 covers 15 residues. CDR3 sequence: CSVGVGGQSTDTQYF. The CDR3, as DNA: TGCAGCGTTGGAGTTGGGGGACAGTCCACAGATACGCAGTATTTT.

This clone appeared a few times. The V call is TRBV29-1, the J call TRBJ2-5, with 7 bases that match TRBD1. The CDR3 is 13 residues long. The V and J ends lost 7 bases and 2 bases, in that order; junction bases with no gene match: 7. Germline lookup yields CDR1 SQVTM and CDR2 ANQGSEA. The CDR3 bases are TGCAGCGCCCAAGGGGGCGGACAAGAGACCCAGTACTTC. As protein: CSAQGGGQETQYF.

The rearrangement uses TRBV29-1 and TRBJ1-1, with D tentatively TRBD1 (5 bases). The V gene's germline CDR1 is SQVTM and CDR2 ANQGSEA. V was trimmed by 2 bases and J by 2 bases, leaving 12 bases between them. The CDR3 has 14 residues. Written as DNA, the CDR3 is TGCAGCGTTGAAAGGCAGGGTAAAAACACTGAAGCTTTCTTT. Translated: CSVERQGKNTEAFF. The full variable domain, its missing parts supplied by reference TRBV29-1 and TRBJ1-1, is SAVISQKPSRDICQRGTSLTIQCQVDSQVTMMFWYRQQPGQSLTLIATANQGSEATYESGFVIDKFPISRPNLTFSTLTVSNMSPEDSSIYLCSVERQGKNTEAFFGQGTRLTVV.

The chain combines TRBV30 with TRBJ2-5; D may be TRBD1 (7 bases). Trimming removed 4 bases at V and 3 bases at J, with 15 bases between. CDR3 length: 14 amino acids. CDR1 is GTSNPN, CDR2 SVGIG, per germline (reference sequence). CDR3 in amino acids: CAWKGGTAKETQYF. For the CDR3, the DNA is TGTGCCTGGAAAGGGGGGACAGCAAAAGAGACCCAGTACTTC.

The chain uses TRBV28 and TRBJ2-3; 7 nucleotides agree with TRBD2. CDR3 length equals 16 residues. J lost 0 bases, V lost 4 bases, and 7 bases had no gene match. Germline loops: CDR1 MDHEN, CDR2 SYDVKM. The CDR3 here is CASSSPSGISTDTQYF. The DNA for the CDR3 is TGTGCCAGCAGTTCCCCAAGCGGGATTAGCACAGATACGCAGTATTTT.

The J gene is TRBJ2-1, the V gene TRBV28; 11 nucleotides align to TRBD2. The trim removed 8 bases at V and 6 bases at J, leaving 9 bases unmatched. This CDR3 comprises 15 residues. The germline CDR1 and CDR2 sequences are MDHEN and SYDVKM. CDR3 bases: TGTGCCAGCCACCCCCGGCTAGCGGGAGGCAATGAGCAGTTCTTC. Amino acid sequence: CASHPRLAGGNEQFF.

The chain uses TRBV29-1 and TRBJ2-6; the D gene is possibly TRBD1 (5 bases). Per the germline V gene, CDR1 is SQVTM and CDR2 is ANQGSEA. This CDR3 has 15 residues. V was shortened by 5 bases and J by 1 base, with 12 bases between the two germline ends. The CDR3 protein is CSVQGYESGANVLTF. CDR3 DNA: TGCAGCGTTCAGGGTTACGAGTCTGGGGCCAACGTCCTGACTTTC.

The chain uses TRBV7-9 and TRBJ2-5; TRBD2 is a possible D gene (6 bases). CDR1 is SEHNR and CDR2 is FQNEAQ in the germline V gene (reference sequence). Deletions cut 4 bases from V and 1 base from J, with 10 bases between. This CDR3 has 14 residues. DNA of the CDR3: TGTGCCAGCAGCTCGCGGGACTCCCAAGAGACCCAGTACTTC. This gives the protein CASSSRDSQETQYF.

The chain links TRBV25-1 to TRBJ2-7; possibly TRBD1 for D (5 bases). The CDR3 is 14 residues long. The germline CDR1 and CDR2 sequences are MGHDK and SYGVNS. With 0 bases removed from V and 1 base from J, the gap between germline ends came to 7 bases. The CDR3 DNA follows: TGTGCCAGCAGTGAATATTACAGGTCCTACGAGCAGTACTTC. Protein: CASSEYYRSYEQYF.

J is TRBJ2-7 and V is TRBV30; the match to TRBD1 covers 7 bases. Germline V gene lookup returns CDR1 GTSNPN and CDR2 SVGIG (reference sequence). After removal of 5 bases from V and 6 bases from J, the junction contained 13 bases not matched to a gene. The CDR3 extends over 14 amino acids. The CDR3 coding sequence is TGTGCCTGGGATCAGAGACAGGGCTCGACCGAGCAGTACTTC. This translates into CAWDQRQGSTEQYF.

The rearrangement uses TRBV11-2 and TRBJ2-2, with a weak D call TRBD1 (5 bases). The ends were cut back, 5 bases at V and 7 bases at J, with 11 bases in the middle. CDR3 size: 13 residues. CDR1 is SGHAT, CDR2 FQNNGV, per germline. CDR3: CASSPKGDGELFF. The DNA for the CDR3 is TGTGCCAGCAGCCCCAAAGGGGACGGGGAGCTGTTTTTT.

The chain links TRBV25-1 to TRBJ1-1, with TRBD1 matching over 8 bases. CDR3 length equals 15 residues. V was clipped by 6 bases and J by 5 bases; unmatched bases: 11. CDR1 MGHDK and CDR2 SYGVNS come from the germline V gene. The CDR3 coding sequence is TGTGCCAGCAGGCAGACAGGGGTCGATGGGACTGAAGCTTTCTTT. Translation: CASRQTGVDGTEAFF.

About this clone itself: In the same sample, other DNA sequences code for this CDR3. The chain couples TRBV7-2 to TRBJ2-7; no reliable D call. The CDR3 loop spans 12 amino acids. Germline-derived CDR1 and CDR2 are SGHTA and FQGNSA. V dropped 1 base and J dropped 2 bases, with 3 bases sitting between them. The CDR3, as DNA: TGTGCCAGCAGCTTAGACCCCTACGAGCAGTACTTC. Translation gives CASSLDPYEQYF.

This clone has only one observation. The CDR3 bases are TGTGCCAGCAGCGTAGGGCCCCTGGGGGGCTACACCTTC. This codes for CASSVGPLGGYTF. The J gene is TRBJ1-2, the V gene TRBV9; no clear D. Germline values: CDR1 SGDLS, CDR2 YYNGEE. V lost 0 bases, J lost 8 bases, and 11 bases lay in between. CDR3 size: 13 residues.

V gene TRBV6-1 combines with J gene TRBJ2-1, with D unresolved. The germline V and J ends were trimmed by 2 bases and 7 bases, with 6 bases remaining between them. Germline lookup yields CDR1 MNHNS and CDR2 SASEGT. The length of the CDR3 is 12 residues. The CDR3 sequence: CASSEINNEQFF. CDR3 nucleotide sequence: TGTGCCAGCAGTGAAATCAATAATGAGCAGTTCTTC.

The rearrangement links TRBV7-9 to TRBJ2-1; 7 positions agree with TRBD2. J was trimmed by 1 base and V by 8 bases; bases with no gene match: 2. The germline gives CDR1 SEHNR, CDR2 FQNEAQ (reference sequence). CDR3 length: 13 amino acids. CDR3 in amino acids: CASQLASYNEQFF. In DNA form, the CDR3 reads TGTGCCAGCCAACTAGCGTCCTACAATGAGCAGTTCTTC.